The rows below give T cell receptor beta chains drawn from one sample of a study of blood T cells in healthy people across ages. TCRdb redid the calling of the 5' RACE reads with MiXCR, one entry per CDR3 protein. This table holds approximately 320,000 distinct CDR3 sequences, 25% to 30% found once. Input material: blood. The origin of the receptors is a woman in her seventies in good health. The CDR3 runs from the conserved cysteine through the conserved F or W. The D gene is left open where the match is weak. Rows may omit the clone size; those that give it use once, few, many or a size class.

V	J	D	length	size	CDR3	DNA
TRBV20-1	TRBJ2-7	TRBD2	14	few	CSAEASGRVWEQYF	TGCAGTGCTGAGGCTAGCGGGAGGGTTTGGGAGCAGTACTTC
TRBV28	TRBJ2-5	NA	18	NA	CASRSRQPRTEPKETQYF	TGTGCCAGCAGATCAAGACAACCACGGACAGAGCCTAAGGAGACCCAGTACTTC
TRBV12-3/TRBV12-4	TRBJ2-6	NA	16	NA	CASTPGGGPGANVLTF	TGTGCCAGCACCCCCGGAGGGGGACCTGGGGCCAACGTCCTGACTTTC
TRBV25-1	TRBJ2-1	NA	17	few	CASSEWGHIHSYNEQFF	TGTGCCAGCAGTGAATGGGGGCACATCCACTCCTACAATGAGCAGTTCTTC
TRBV5-1	TRBJ2-1	NA	15	few	CASSLVATPGGEQFF	TGCGCCAGCAGCTTGGTGGCGACTCCAGGAGGTGAGCAGTTCTTC
TRBV12-3/TRBV12-4	TRBJ2-1	TRBD1	17	NA	CASSPIWLGTGGGEQFF	TGTGCCAGCAGTCCAATATGGCTTGGGACAGGAGGAGGTGAGCAGTTCTTC
TRBV5-5	TRBJ2-7	NA	15	NA	CTSSLEAASTYEQYF	TGTACCAGCAGCTTGGAAGCGGCCTCGACCTACGAGCAGTACTTC
TRBV7-3	TRBJ1-6	NA	12	NA	CASSTGNSPLHF	TGTGCCAGCAGCACAGGAAATTCACCCCTCCACTTT
TRBV5-5	TRBJ1-1	NA	12	few	CASSLMEGRAFF	TGTGCCAGCAGCTTGATGGAGGGTAGGGCTTTCTTT
TRBV20-1	TRBJ2-6	TRBD1	13	few	CSARETGGDVLTF	TGCAGTGCTAGAGAGACAGGGGGAGACGTCCTGACTTTC
TRBV5-5	TRBJ1-4	NA	13	NA	CASSLPTNEKLFF	TGTGCCAGCAGCTTGCCTACTAATGAAAAACTGTTTTTT
TRBV20-1	TRBJ1-5	NA	16	many	CSAPLWDLGSNQPQHF	TGCAGTGCTCCCCTATGGGACCTAGGGAGCAATCAGCCCCAGCATTTT
TRBV9	TRBJ2-1	TRBD2	17	few	CASSPNIAGGPRNEQFF	TGTGCCAGCAGCCCAAATATAGCGGGAGGGCCTCGAAATGAGCAGTTCTTC
TRBV6-5	TRBJ2-1	NA	13	NA	CASRIGPHNEQFF	TGTGCCAGCAGGATTGGGCCCCACAATGAGCAGTTCTTC
TRBV10-3	TRBJ2-2	NA	16	few	CAISDPGQANTGELFF	TGTGCCATCAGTGATCCGGGACAAGCGAACACCGGGGAGCTGTTTTTT
TRBV6-5	TRBJ2-2	NA	17	few	CASSSILGGLKAGELFF	TGTGCCAGCAGTTCCATCCTTGGCGGGCTAAAAGCCGGGGAGCTGTTTTTT
TRBV28	TRBJ2-5	TRBD2	15	NA	CASSFISSGRKTQYF	TGTGCCAGCAGTTTTATATCTAGCGGACGAAAGACCCAGTACTTC
TRBV20-1	TRBJ1-1	TRBD1	14	NA	CSARRDRKNTEAFF	TGCAGTGCTCGCCGGGACAGGAAGAACACTGAAGCTTTCTTT
TRBV20-1	TRBJ2-5	NA	15	NA	CSARPGLHKKETQYF	TGCAGTGCTAGACCGGGACTCCACAAAAAAGAGACCCAGTACTTC
TRBV29-1	TRBJ1-4	NA	12	NA	CSVGVLGEKLFF	TGCAGCGTTGGGGTTCTAGGCGAAAAACTGTTTTTT
TRBV2	TRBJ1-6	NA	13	few	CASKTRGNSPLHF	TGTGCCAGCAAGACCAGGGGTAATTCACCCCTCCACTTT
TRBV28	TRBJ2-5	NA	15	many	CASSLRLSLAETQYF	TGTGCCAGCAGCCTCCGATTAAGCCTGGCGGAGACCCAGTACTTC
TRBV7-9	TRBJ2-1	TRBD2	16	NA	CASSPGLAGEYNEQFF	TGTGCCAGCAGCCCGGGACTAGCGGGGGAGTACAATGAGCAGTTCTTC
TRBV6-2/TRBV6-3	TRBJ1-3	NA	14	NA	CASKGDPSGNTIYF	TGTGCCAGCAAGGGCGACCCCTCTGGAAACACCATATATTTT
TRBV28	TRBJ2-1	NA	15	once	CASSLMASENNEQFF	TGTGCCAGCAGTTTAATGGCTAGCGAGAACAATGAGCAGTTCTTC
TRBV18	TRBJ1-4	TRBD1	15	NA	CASSPRQGREEKLFF	TGTGCCAGCTCACCGCGACAGGGACGGGAAGAAAAACTGTTTTTT
TRBV7-2	TRBJ2-5	NA	13	NA	CASSTGAQETQYF	TGTGCCAGCAGCACGGGCGCCCAAGAGACCCAGTACTTC
TRBV20-1	TRBJ2-1	TRBD2	15	NA	CSAREGLEEYNAQFF	TGCAGTGCTAGAGAAGGACTAGAGGAATACAATGCGCAGTTCTTC
TRBV5-1	TRBJ2-5	NA	14	many	CASSERANGETQYF	TGCGCCAGCAGCGAGAGGGCCAACGGGGAGACCCAGTACTTC
TRBV11-3	TRBJ1-2	NA	15	NA	CANRGQGRPHDGYTF	TGTGCCAACCGGGGGCAGGGGCGACCACATGATGGCTACACCTTC
TRBV7-6	TRBJ2-2	TRBD2	16	NA	CASSLAASGTTGELFF	TGTGCCAGCAGCTTAGCGGCTAGCGGGACCACCGGGGAGCTGTTTTTT
TRBV7-2	TRBJ2-3	NA	16	many	CASSPASAILTDTQYF	TGTGCCAGCAGCCCAGCTAGCGCAATACTCACAGATACGCAGTATTTT
TRBV4-3	TRBJ2-6	NA	16	NA	CASSQESDGGANVLTF	TGCGCCAGCAGCCAAGAAAGCGACGGGGGGGCCAACGTCCTGACTTTC
TRBV7-2	TRBJ2-5	TRBD2	15	NA	CASSLEGTRKETQYF	TGTGCCAGCAGCTTAGAGGGGACTAGAAAAGAGACCCAGTACTTC
TRBV20-1	TRBJ2-7	NA	13	NA	CSARKDGTYEQYF	TGCAGTGCTAGAAAGGACGGCACCTACGAGCAGTACTTC
TRBV20-1	TRBJ1-1	NA	13	NA	CSATDPVRSGAFF	TGCAGTGCAACAGACCCCGTTCGGAGTGGTGCTTTCTTT
TRBV6-2/TRBV6-3	TRBJ2-1	TRBD2	17	few	CASSYVRAGGIYNEQFF	TGTGCCAGCAGTTACGTTCGAGCGGGAGGTATATACAATGAGCAGTTCTTC
TRBV5-5	TRBJ2-5	TRBD1	14	many	CASSRDRGGETQYF	TGTGCCAGCAGCCGGGACAGGGGAGGTGAGACCCAGTACTTC
TRBV10-3	TRBJ2-3	NA	14	few	CAIRTNPREDTQYF	TGTGCCATTAGAACGAACCCGCGGGAAGATACGCAGTATTTT
TRBV3-1	TRBJ2-3	NA	12	few	CASSNRADTQYF	TGTGCCAGCAGCAACAGGGCAGATACGCAGTATTTT
TRBV10-3	TRBJ1-5	NA	15	NA	CAISGSQGPGQPQHF	TGTGCCATCAGCGGTTCCCAGGGACCGGGTCAGCCCCAGCATTTT
TRBV29-1	TRBJ2-5	NA	13	few	CSVEGRHQETQHF	TGCAGCGTTGAGGGACGTCACCAAGAGACCCAGCACTTC
TRBV28	TRBJ2-4	TRBD1	16	few	CASSLKTGVAKNIQYF	TGTGCCAGCAGCCTTAAAACAGGGGTAGCCAAAAACATTCAGTACTTC
TRBV3-1	TRBJ2-4	NA	12	NA	CASSPSGNIQYF	TGTGCCAGCAGCCCCTCCGGTAACATTCAGTACTTC
TRBV19	TRBJ2-5	NA	15	NA	CASSNGVRRQETQYF	TGTGCCAGTAGTAATGGCGTCCGTAGACAAGAGACCCAGTACTTC
TRBV12-3/TRBV12-4	TRBJ2-3	NA	13	few	CASSSSDYDPQYF	TGTGCCAGCAGTTCCTCCGACTATGACCCGCAGTATTTT
TRBV3-1	TRBJ2-1	TRBD2	17	NA	CASSQEALAGVYNEQFF	TGTGCCAGCAGCCAAGAGGCGCTAGCGGGAGTCTACAATGAGCAGTTCTTC
TRBV28	TRBJ2-7	NA	16	NA	CASSLWDQGVSYEQYF	TGTGCCAGCAGTTTATGGGACCAGGGTGTCTCCTACGAGCAGTACTTC
TRBV5-1	TRBJ2-7	NA	16	NA	CASSLSGSGRAYEQYF	TGCGCCAGCAGCTTAAGTGGAAGCGGGCGAGCCTACGAGCAGTACTTC
TRBV29-1	TRBJ2-2	NA	15	NA	CSAIGTDPPSGELFF	TGCAGCGCCATTGGGACGGACCCGCCCAGCGGGGAGCTGTTTTTT
TRBV28	TRBJ2-1	NA	16	few	CASIGATGVRATEQFF	TGTGCCAGCATCGGGGCGACAGGAGTGCGAGCGACTGAGCAGTTCTTC
TRBV7-2	TRBJ2-1	NA	15	few	CASSLAPLLKGEQFF	TGTGCCAGCAGCTTAGCTCCCCTCCTCAAGGGTGAGCAGTTCTTC
TRBV7-9	TRBJ2-7	TRBD2	21	NA	CASSLVSFRTSGTKTSYEQYF	TGTGCCAGCAGCTTAGTCTCCTTCCGGACTAGCGGGACTAAAACCTCCTACGAGCAGTACTTC
TRBV20-1	TRBJ2-3	NA	15	NA	CSAPDHSLRADTQYF	TGCAGTGCCCCGGACCACTCTCTACGGGCAGATACGCAGTATTTT
TRBV20-1	TRBJ2-7	NA	15	few	CSAPSGRASSYEQYF	TGCAGTGCTCCTTCCGGCAGGGCTAGCTCCTACGAGCAGTACTTC
TRBV7-2	TRBJ1-2	NA	16	NA	CASSLDSADHNYGYTF	TGTGCCAGCAGCTTAGATTCGGCGGATCATAACTATGGCTACACCTTC